This is a list of T cell receptor beta chains from one sample in a study of blood T cell repertoires in COVID-19. Data came from immunoSEQ multiplex PCR; TCRdb stores just in-frame clones and leaves some out. The sample gives approximately 230,000 clones, just over 90% of which show up once; under 2.5% is in the top ten. The material sequenced was PBMCs or T cells enriched from blood (not recorded which). These receptors all come from a woman aged 18-29 years who had recovered from COVID-19. Each CDR3 is given with its conserved first and last residue. Each record gives: V gene, J gene, CDR3 protein.

>TRBV7-2|TRBJ1-5
CASSLKRGGQPQHF
>TRBV18|TRBJ1-2
CASSPSDREVGDGYTF
>TRBV12-3/TRBV12-4|TRBJ1-5
CASSLGHAQPQHF
>TRBV15|TRBJ1-2
CATSRPSGWDRFEVSGYTF
>TRBV6-1|TRBJ1-2
CASSALAGGPRRGYTF
>TRBV28|TRBJ1-4
CASSLATGSREKLFF
>TRBV6-2/TRBV6-3|TRBJ1-2
CASSYSGTGVDGYTF
>TRBV11-2|TRBJ1-6
CASSAQGGSPLHF
>TRBV7-9|TRBJ1-1
CASSRDRLNTEAFF
>TRBV4-2|TRBJ2-6
CASSPSVGYPGANVLTF
>TRBV4-1|TRBJ2-1
CASTEPGQGAYNEQFF
>TRBV23-1|TRBJ2-2
CASSQDRAQDTGELFF
>TRBV5-1|TRBJ2-1
CASSSTTSSDEQFF
>TRBV5-6|TRBJ2-7
CASSFRWKRNEQYF
>TRBV5-1|TRBJ1-2
CASSLAQLESLTYGYTF
>TRBV9|TRBJ1-2
CASSGAAYGYTF
>TRBV5-6|TRBJ2-1
CASSIRGPYNEQFF
>TRBV18|TRBJ2-2
CASTSVNTGTGELFF
>TRBV11-2|TRBJ2-7
CASSLSNEQYF
>TRBV7-2|TRBJ2-7
CASSLVADEQYF
>TRBV28|TRBJ1-2
CASNGQPTTYGYTF
>TRBV7-9|TRBJ1-1
CASSVTGETEAFF
>TRBV27|TRBJ1-5
CASSSHTGLNSNQPQHF
>TRBV3-1/TRBV3-2|TRBJ1-3
CASSPTRAFNLF